Described below is a single TCR beta chain sequence and its context. V lost 7 bases to trimming and J lost 1 base, with 10 bases between them. CDR1 and CDR2 (germline): SGHTA, FQGNSA. The CDR3 has 13 amino acids. This specimen comes from a study of blood T cell repertoires in COVID-19. The overall study: Italy, Spain and the United States were the sources of the convalescent and acute COVID-19 samples. Sources were T cells, B-cell-depleted T cells, or PBMCs; the material itself was cDNA or gDNA.

In the authors' methods: Amplification from reference gene primers served as the basis for estimated nucleated cell counts. Produced via immunoSEQ multiplex PCR; TCRdb's table is partial and in-frame only. For V, J and clone size, that table is used; D and trimming come from the DNA. Here the sample spans about 150,000 clones, 70% to 85% being singletons. Sequencing was performed on peripheral blood. The chain carries TRBV7-2 and TRBJ2-5; the D is unclear. The receptor comes from a man aged 55 to 70 who had recovered from COVID-19. As DNA, the CDR3 is TGTGCCAGCACCTTGAGTCCCCAAGAGACCCAGTACTTC. It encodes CASTLSPQETQYF. Drawing the rest from reference TRBV7-2 and TRBJ2-5, the complete variable domain is GAGVSQSPSNKVTEKGKDVELRCDPISGHTALYWYRQSLGQGLEFLIYFQGNSAPDKSGLPSDRFSAERTGGSVSTLTIQRTQQEDSAVYLCASTLSPQETQYFGPGTRLLVL.